This TCR beta chain was sequenced for a study of cytomegalovirus exposure and HLA in healthy donors (TCRdb year 2017). With respect to the entire study: According to a later analysis, one platform produced both the 120 validation repertoires and the roughly 640 repertoires of the first cohort. The study was designed to test whether signatures of past pathogen exposure could be identified by cataloging public T cell receptors. To predict cytomegalovirus infection status, the study combined high-throughput TCR immunosequencing, statistical association of individual TCRs with disease status, and machine learning. A separate validation cohort of some 130 different subjects was used in addition to the 666-subject first cohort. General study outcomes and caveats: The study gave a list of over 150 TCR beta chains associated with cytomegalovirus. Most TCR sequences were observed very rarely across donors, whereas some public TCRs were present in many individuals. In vitro tests confirmed that three of the cytomegalovirus-associated TCR beta chains recognize cytomegalovirus antigens. The authors suggested that the approach could potentially be generalized to other disease states and immunological phenotypes. All 130 or so repertoires were used to score co-occurrence in the validation cohort in a later analysis, because that analysis had no HLA typing for the cohort. Cytomegalovirus status was reported to be diagnosed by the classifier with high specificity and sensitivity in both the original and validation cohorts. Subsequent analysis determined that TCRs grouped into clusters in the first cohort also showed a tendency toward co-occurrence across the roughly 110 validation repertoires, and 85% to 95% of cluster scores exceeded 0.

The donors belonged to the validation cohort of under 150 subjects, which was separate from the roughly 700-subject first cohort. Library preparation used the immunoSEQ multiplex PCR assay. Per the authors' processing: A statistical classification framework was built to diagnose cytomegalovirus status from the catalog of TCR beta chain sequences. The table was pulled from immuneACCESS by TCRdb, which kept in-frame rearrangements only. Such tables lose some clones; where checked, under half of the loss comes from unresolved V genes, and the rest has no known cause. Clone size and the V and J calls come from that table; the DNA yielded D and trimming. The sample data list approximately 200,000 clones, and 84% of these were observed just once. Of the sample, around 15% is held by the ten largest clones. Turning to this clone: This clone's antigen is unknown. There are no base qualities to consult, and no much larger clone falls within one base.

The TCR sequence derives from a woman between 25 and 40 years old in good health and CMV-seropositive. The sequenced sample consisted of PBMCs.

The CDR3 amino acid sequence is: CASSYVNRGNTEAFF. The nucleotide sequence reads TGTGCCAGCAGTTATGTCAATAGGGGGAACACTGAAGCTTTCTTT. This receptor chain uses TRBV6-5 and TRBJ1-1; possibly the D gene is TRBD1, per 5 matching bases. V is pared back by 3 bases and J by 1 base, with 12 bases lying between the germline termini. The germline V gene supplies CDR1 MNHEY and CDR2 SVGAGI. The CDR3 runs 15 residues from the cysteine to the phenylalanine. The DNA shown is the 45-base CDR3, in frame from base 1.